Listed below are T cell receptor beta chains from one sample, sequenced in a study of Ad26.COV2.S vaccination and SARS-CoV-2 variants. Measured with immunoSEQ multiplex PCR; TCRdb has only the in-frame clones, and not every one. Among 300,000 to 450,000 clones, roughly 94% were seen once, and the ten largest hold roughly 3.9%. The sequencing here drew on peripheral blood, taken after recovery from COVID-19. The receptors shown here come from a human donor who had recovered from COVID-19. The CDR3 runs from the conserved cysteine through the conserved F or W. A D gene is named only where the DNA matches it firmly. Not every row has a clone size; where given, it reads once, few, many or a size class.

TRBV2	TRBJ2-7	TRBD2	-	TGTGCCAGCAGTGAAGCGGGACTAGCGGGGGGCGGTCCCTACGAGCAGTACTTC	CASSEAGLAGGGPYEQYF
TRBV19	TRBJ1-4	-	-	TGTGCCAGTAGTATTTCCTCAAGGGTAAAACTGTTTTTT	CASSISSRVKLFF
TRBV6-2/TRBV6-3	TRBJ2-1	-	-	TGTGCCAGCAGTGCCGGGGGGCGGGACCACAATGAGCAGTTCTTC	CASSAGGRDHNEQFF
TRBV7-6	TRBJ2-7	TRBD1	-	TGTGCCAGCAGCTTAGGGGACAGGGGGCGCTACGAGCAGTACTTC	CASSLGDRGRYEQYF
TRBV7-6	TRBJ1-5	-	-	TGTGCCAGCAGCCCCTATGCAGGGCGGGATAGCAATCAGCCCCAGCATTTT	CASSPYAGRDSNQPQHF
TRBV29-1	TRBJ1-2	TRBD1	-	TGCAGCGTTGGCGGACAGGGGGCGCATGGGGCCTATGGCTACACCTTC	CSVGGQGAHGAYGYTF
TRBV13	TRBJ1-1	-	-	TGTGCCAGCAGCTCCCCTCTTTTAGGGGGGCAAGCTTTCTTT	CASSSPLLGGQAFF
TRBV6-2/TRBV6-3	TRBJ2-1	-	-	TGTGCCAGCAGTTACGGGCAGCGGTTTTCGGACAATGAGCAGTTCTTC	CASSYGQRFSDNEQFF
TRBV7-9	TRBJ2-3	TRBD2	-	TGTGCCAAGCGCCTACTAGCGGGGGGCTCCACAGATACGCAGTATTTT	CAKRLLAGGSTDTQYF
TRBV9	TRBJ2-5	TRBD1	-	TGTGCCAGCAGCGTTGGACAGGGAAAAGAGACCCAGTACTTC	CASSVGQGKETQYF
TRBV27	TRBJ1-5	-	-	TGTGCCAGCAGACCATCATACCAGAGCAATCAGCCCCAGCATTTT	CASRPSYQSNQPQHF
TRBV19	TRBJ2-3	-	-	TGTGCCAGCCAGGATTTGCGGGGTAGAGATACGCAGTATTTT	CASQDLRGRDTQYF
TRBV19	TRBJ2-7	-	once	TGTGCCAGTAGTATTGGTCAGAACTCCTACGAGCAGTACTTC	CASSIGQNSYEQYF
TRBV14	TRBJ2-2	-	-	TGTGCCAGCAGCCAACGGGGGACACCCACCGGGGAGCTGTTTTTT	CASSQRGTPTGELFF
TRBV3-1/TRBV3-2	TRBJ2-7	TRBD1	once	TGTGCCAGCAGCCTGGGACAGGGGAGGGAGCAGTACTTC	CASSLGQGREQYF
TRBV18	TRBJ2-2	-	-	TGTGCCAGCTCACCTGGTTTGGAGCTGTTTTTT	CASSPGLELFF
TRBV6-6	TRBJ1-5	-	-	TGTGCCAGCAGTTACAGCCGGGGGCGGAATCAGCCCCAGCATTTT	CASSYSRGRNQPQHF
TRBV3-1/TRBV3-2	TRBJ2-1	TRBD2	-	TGTGCCAGCCAAACGGGACTAGCGGCATACAATGAGCAGTTCTTC	CASQTGLAAYNEQFF
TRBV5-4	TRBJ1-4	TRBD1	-	TGTGCCAGCAGCTTGGAGGGACAGAGGGGTGAAAAACTGTTTTTT	CASSLEGQRGEKLFF
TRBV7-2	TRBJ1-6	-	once	TGTGCCAGCAGCTTAGGGCAGGGTAAAGATTCACCCCTCCACTTT	CASSLGQGKDSPLHF
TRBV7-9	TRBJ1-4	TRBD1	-	TGTGCCAGCAGCTTCCCGTCAGGGGGCTTGGGGGAAAAACTGTTTTTT	CASSFPSGGLGEKLFF
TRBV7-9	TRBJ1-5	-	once	TGTGCCAGCAGCTTGGGGTCCGAGCCCCAGCATTTT	CASSLGSEPQHF
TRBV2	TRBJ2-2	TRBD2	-	TGTGCCAGCAGTCCGGGGACTACTAACACCGGGGAGCTGTTTTTT	CASSPGTTNTGELFF
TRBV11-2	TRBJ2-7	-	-	TGTGCCAGCAGCTTAGTTCAGGGTACCGAGCAGTACTTC	CASSLVQGTEQYF
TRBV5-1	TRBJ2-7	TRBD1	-	TGCGCCAGCAGCGCACCGGGACAGGGGGCCTACGAGCAGTACTTC	CASSAPGQGAYEQYF
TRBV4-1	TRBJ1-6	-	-	TGCGCCAGCAGCCAAGAAGTCAGGGGATATAATTCACCCCTCCACTTT	CASSQEVRGYNSPLHF
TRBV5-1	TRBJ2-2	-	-	TGCGCCAGCGACAGCGCGAACACCGGGGAGCTGTTTTTT	CASDSANTGELFF
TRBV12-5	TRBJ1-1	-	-	TGTGCTAGTGGTTTGGGCCCGGGGGAAACTGAAGCTTTCTTT	CASGLGPGETEAFF
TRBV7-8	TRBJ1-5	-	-	TGTGCCAGCAGCTTGAAGGGTCAGCCCCAGCATTTT	CASSLKGQPQHF
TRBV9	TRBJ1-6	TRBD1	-	TGTGCCAGCAGTGGCTTACGAGGACAGGGTAATTCACCCCTCCACTTT	CASSGLRGQGNSPLHF
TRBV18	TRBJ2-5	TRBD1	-	TGTGCCAGCTCACCAGGACAGGGGAGAGTGGAGACCCAGTACTTC	CASSPGQGRVETQYF